This entry concerns a single TCR beta chain. This receptor's antigen is unknown. No clone much larger than this one lies a single base away; base qualities are absent. TCRbeta CDR3 regions were amplified from genomic DNA using the immunoSEQ Assay, a bias-controlled multiplex PCR. Concerning the study's data processing: The number of nucleated cells in each sample was estimated from the amplification of reference gene primers within the assay. To quantify the absolute abundance of each unique TCRbeta CDR3 rearrangement, sequence reads were collapsed and filtered. For each sample, productive Simpson clonality was calculated as the square root of Simpson's diversity index over productive rearrangements. What TCRdb holds here is the immuneACCESS table cut down to in-frame rearrangements. Part of the clones is not present; checked against another copy, under half of the missing clones reflect an unresolved V gene, and the others are unexplained. The D gene and trimming were derived from the DNA, and the V and J assignments and clone size from that table. For this sample the table gives around 100,000 clones, of which 89% were detected only once. Clones ranked in the top ten supply around 3.4% of the sample.

The collaborating institutions used their own protocols to collect whole blood in K2EDTA tubes. For TCRbeta analysis, collaborators shipped samples as frozen whole blood, isolated PBMCs, or DNA extracted from either of those sample types. This record belongs to a study of blood T cell repertoires in COVID-19 (dated by TCRdb to the early 2020s). About the study as a whole: Samples from collaborators originated in the United States, Italy and Spain and spanned both the acute and convalescent phases of COVID-19. The prospective study material was composed of cDNA or gDNA derived from T cells, B-cell-depleted T cells, or PBMCs. Deeply sampled blood TCRbeta repertoires from subjects exposed to, actively infected with, or recovered from COVID-19 were included in the dataset. The repertoires were released in a freely available public database intended as a resource for research on the immune response to SARS-CoV-2. The samples were drawn from two sources: the first 160 participants of the ongoing ImmuneRACE study, and 1,200 or so subjects contributed by 6 global collaborators. The sample metadata nearly always contained a de-identified subject ID, COVID-19 status, age in years and sex. Where available, HLA class I and class II types were taken from metadata supplied by the sample provider and were not determined by assay-based typing.

Summary of the overall study and its limitations: The quantity of clinical and demographic metadata differed by source and by participant and was supplied without curation.

The germline ends are 5 bases apart after V is trimmed by 0 bases and J by 1 base. Reading from cysteine to phenylalanine, the CDR3 counts 14 amino acids. Only CDR3 DNA is held: 42 bases, read in frame from base 1. According to the germline V gene, CDR1 reads MNHEY and CDR2 reads SVGEGT. The sequence links TRBV6-2 or TRBV6-3 to TRBJ2-3; TRBD2 is a possible D gene, resting on 5 matching bases. The sequence was collected from a woman aged 60-75 years with acute or convalescent COVID-19. The sample comprised peripheral blood. The sequenced DNA is TGTGCCAGCAGTTACTCGCGGGGCACAGATACGCAGTATTTT. Its protein is CASSYSRGTDTQYF.